This TCR beta chain was recorded in a study of radiation and T cells in renal cell carcinoma. Study-level results: No pretreatment tumor biopsies were available for baseline clonotypes.

The CDR3 is made up of 15 amino acids. The J segment lost 4 bases and the V segment lost 0 bases, leaving 1 base of the junction unmatched. Germline assignment: CDR1 SGHVS and CDR2 FQNEAQ. Clones were read by immunoSEQ multiplex PCR, and TCRdb kept only the in-frame ones, dropping some. The sample includes some 95,000 clones, approximately 86% seen only once; the top ten take 6.5% to 8.5%. A note on this clone: Its antigen is currently unknown.

Time point defined: baseline pretreatment blood. Specified treatment: 15 Gy SBRT to primary tumor, nephrectomy 4 weeks later. Sequencing used blood, obtained from a patient whose treatment included radiotherapy and nephrectomy. The source of this sequence is a man in his fifties or sixties with renal cell carcinoma. This sequence joins TRBV7-8 and TRBJ2-7; the match to TRBD1 covers 12 bases. The CDR3 DNA is TGTGCCAGCAGCTTAGCGGGACAGGGGGCATACGAGCAGTACTTC. Protein: CASSLAGQGAYEQYF. The entire variable domain, with the rest obtained from reference TRBV7-8 and TRBJ2-7, is as follows: GAGVSQSPRYKVAKRGQDVALRCDPISGHVSLFWYQQALGQGPEFLTYFQNEAQLDKSGLPSDRFFAERPEGSVSTLKIQRTQQEDSAVYLCASSLAGQGAYEQYFGPGTRLTVT.